This TCR beta chain appears in the sequencing data of a study of T cell responses to AZD1222 COVID-19 vaccine (dated by TCRdb to the early 2020s). Study-wide context: AZD1222 recipients with second doses at about 4 weeks or about 12 weeks were pooled, because spike-specific TCR depth and breadth did not differ between schedules. TCR sequencing was performed for some 250 trial participants, of whom around 200 were given two doses of AZD1222 and approximately 25 were given two doses of MenACWY control vaccine. Enrollment into the trials was organized by age into subgroups of 18-55, 56-69 and 70-plus years, and those subgroups contained approximately 150, 30 and 60 TCR-sequenced participants, respectively. Broad study findings and their caveats: Participants were mostly white British and included more females than males, and it was suggested by the authors that clonal diversity may have been underestimated. Because no day 14 peak-response samples were available, the repertoires could be characterized only after the peak T cell response. Conclusions about previously exposed vaccinees were limited because only a handful of AZD1222 recipients were SARS-CoV-2 seropositive at baseline. In the small 56-69-year group, the increase in depth fell short of significance, most likely because of low power. Reportedly, almost half of the unique spike-specific TCRs recognized epitopes lying outside the regions that are mutated in the B.1.351 and B.1.1.7 variants. A significant rise in spike-specific TCR breadth and depth was observed after two AZD1222 doses relative to day 0 and relative to MenACWY recipients. CD4 TCRs associated with the vaccine covered the entire spike protein, and the dominant responses were in regions 160-218 and 743-854.

This specimen's time point label, interpreted: baseline before first vaccination. Vaccinee samples came from UK trials COV001 and COV002, including a single-blind randomized controlled phase 2/3 trial of AZD1222 (ChAdOx1 nCoV-19) in healthy adults. Trial participant PBMC samples were collected at day 0 and day 28 after the second dose for TCRbeta chain sequencing. The CDR3 regions of human TCRbeta chains were analyzed by immunosequencing. The study's processing was this. Repertoire TCRs were matched against a reference library of SARS-CoV-2-specific TCRs generated with the MIRA antigen-specificity platform. Breadth was defined as the fraction of unique TCRs that were SARS-CoV-2-associated, and depth was defined as the fraction of total T cells that were SARS-CoV-2-associated. Using the MIRA data, each spike-specific TCR was mapped to the spike region that the TCR reacts to and placed in a CD4 or CD8 class. Log10-transformed breadth and depth values were compared by one-way ANOVA with Sidak's multiple comparisons tests. TCRdb's version of the immuneACCESS table is confined to in-frame rearrangements and falls short of the full clone set. An unresolved V gene accounts for under half of the shortfall where checked; the remainder is of unknown origin. Clone size and the V and J calls come from that table; the DNA yielded D and trimming. Recorded for this sample are over 70,000 clones; approximately 85% of them occurred a single time. The ten largest clones capture 4.5% to 6% of the sample.

CDR1 SGHRS and CDR2 YFSETQ were looked up in the germline V gene. From the cysteine through the phenylalanine, the CDR3 covers 12 amino acids. Of all the DNA, just the CDR3 is kept, 36 bases in frame from base 1. The junction shows trimming of 9 bases on V and 7 bases on J, plus 16 bases between the germline ends. Concerning this clone: This clone's antigen is unknown. Nothing much larger sits one base from this clone, and base qualities are not available.

The TCR comes from an adult in good health. The material was peripheral blood, obtained on day 0 of AZD1222 vaccination. The receptor chain draws on TRBV5-1 and TRBJ1-2, and the D gene may be TRBD1, 6 bases matching. The DNA sequence reads TGCGCCACCAGTCGACAGGACGGTGGCTACACCTTC. It encodes CATSRQDGGYTF.